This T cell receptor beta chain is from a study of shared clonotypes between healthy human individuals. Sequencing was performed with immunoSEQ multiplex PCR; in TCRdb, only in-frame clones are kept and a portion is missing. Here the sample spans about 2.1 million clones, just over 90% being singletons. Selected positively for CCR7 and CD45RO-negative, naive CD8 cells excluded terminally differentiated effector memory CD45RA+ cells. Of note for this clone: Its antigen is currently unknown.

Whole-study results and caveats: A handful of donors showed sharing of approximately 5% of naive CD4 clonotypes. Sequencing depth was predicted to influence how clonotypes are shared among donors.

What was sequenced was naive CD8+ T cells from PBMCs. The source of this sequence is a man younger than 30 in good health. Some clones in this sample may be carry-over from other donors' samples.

The CDR3 DNA sequence: TGTGCCAGCAGTGTCTACAGGGGATCCTACGAGCAGTACTTC. It codes for CASSVYRGSYEQYF. The V and J genes are TRBV27 and TRBJ2-7; 7 bases align to TRBD1. The CDR3 spans 14 residues. V shed 5 bases, J shed 1 base, and the junction held 5 bases outside the gene matches. Germline CDR1 is MNHEY and CDR2 is SMNVEV (reference sequence).